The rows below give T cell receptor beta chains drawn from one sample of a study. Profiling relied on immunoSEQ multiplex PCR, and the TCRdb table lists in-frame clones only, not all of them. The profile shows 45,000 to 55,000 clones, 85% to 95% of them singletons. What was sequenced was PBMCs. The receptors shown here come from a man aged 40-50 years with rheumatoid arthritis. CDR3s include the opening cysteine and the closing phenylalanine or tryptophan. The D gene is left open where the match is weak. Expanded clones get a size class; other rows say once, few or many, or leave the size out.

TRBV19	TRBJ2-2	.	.	CASSLLGNTGELFF	TGTGCCAGTAGTCTCTTAGGGAACACCGGGGAGCTGTTTTTT
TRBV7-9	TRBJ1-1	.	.	CASSWENTEAFF	TGTGCCAGCAGCTGGGAGAACACTGAAGCTTTCTTT
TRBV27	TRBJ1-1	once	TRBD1	CASSSWAGTGEMNTEAFF	TGTGCCAGCAGTTCCTGGGCCGGGACAGGGGAGATGAACACTGAAGCTTTCTTT
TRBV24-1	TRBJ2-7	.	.	CATSDTGYSYEQYF	TGTGCCACCAGTGATACAGGGTATTCCTACGAGCAGTACTTC
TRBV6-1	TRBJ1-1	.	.	CASSEEGVAEAFF	TGTGCCAGCAGTGAAGAGGGTGTCGCTGAAGCTTTCTTT
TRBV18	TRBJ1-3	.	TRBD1	CASSPMTGLDTIYF	TGTGCCAGCTCACCCATGACAGGGCTAGACACCATATATTTT
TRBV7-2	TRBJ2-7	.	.	CASSLGTRGYEQYF	TGTGCCAGCAGCTTAGGGACTCGAGGCTACGAGCAGTACTTC
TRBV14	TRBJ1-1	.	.	CASSQIPGPPNTEAFF	TGTGCCAGCAGCCAGATTCCCGGACCTCCAAACACTGAAGCTTTCTTT
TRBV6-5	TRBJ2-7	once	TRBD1	CASSRDSYEQYF	TGTGCCAGCAGTAGGGACAGCTACGAGCAGTACTTC
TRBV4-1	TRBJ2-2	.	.	CASSPGPIQGERTGELFF	TGCGCCAGCAGCCCGGGCCCCATACAGGGAGAAAGGACCGGGGAGCTGTTTTTT
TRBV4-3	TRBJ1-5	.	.	CASSQDYRGNQPQHF	TGCGCCAGCAGCCAAGATTATCGGGGCAATCAGCCCCAGCATTTT
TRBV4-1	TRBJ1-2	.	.	CASSQERFYGYTF	TGCGCCAGCAGCCAAGAACGGTTCTATGGCTACACCTTC
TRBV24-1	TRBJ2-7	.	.	CATSDSWGPRDEQYF	TGTGCCACCAGTGATTCCTGGGGCCCGAGGGACGAGCAGTACTTC
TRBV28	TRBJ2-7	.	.	CASRRSGSLGEQYF	TGTGCCAGCAGGCGATCGGGGAGCTTGGGCGAGCAGTACTTC
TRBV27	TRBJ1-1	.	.	CASSLQGMNTEAFF	TGTGCCAGCAGTTTACAGGGGATGAACACTGAAGCTTTCTTT
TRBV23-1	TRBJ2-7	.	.	CASSQSTRPLPRNEQYF	TGCGCCAGCAGTCAATCGACTCGGCCCCTCCCGAGGAATGAGCAGTACTTC
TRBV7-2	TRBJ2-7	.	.	CASSFAGTVIF	TGTGCCAGCAGCTTTGCCGGGACTGTCATCTTC
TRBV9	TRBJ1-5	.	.	CASSDAEYSNQPQHF	TGTGCCAGCAGCGACGCCGAGTATAGCAATCAGCCCCAGCATTTT
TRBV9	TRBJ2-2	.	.	CASSVVGVIDTGELFF	TGTGCCAGCAGCGTAGTGGGGGTTATTGACACCGGGGAGCTGTTTTTT
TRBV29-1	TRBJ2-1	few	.	CSVGNRVVNEQFF	TGCAGCGTCGGGAACAGGGTGGTCAATGAGCAGTTCTTC
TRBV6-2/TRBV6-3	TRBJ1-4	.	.	CASSPAGPATNEKLFF	TGTGCCAGCAGCCCCGCTGGGCCTGCAACTAATGAAAAACTGTTTTTT
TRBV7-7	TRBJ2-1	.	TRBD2	CASSLGLAGGGNGEQFF	TGTGCTAGCAGCTTAGGGCTAGCGGGAGGAGGGAACGGTGAGCAGTTCTTC
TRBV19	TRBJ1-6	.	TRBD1	CASSKGQGGSYNSPLHF	TGTGCCAGTAGTAAAGGACAGGGGGGCTCCTATAATTCACCCCTCCACTTT
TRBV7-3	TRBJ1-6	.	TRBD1	CASSLMGQGSPLHF	TGTGCCAGCAGCTTAATGGGACAGGGTTCACCCCTCCACTTT
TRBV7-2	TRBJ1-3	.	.	CASSPLVSGNTIYF	TGTGCCAGCAGCCCGCTGGTCTCTGGAAACACCATATATTTT
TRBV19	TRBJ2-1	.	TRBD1	CASSRGRGTGANNEQFF	TGTGCCAGTTCCAGGGGTCGGGGGACAGGGGCCAACAATGAGCAGTTCTTC
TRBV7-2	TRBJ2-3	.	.	CASSLQAAGSTDTQYF	TGTGCCAGCAGCTTGCAGGCGGCGGGGTCCACAGATACGCAGTATTTT
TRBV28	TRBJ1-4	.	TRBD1	CASRWNRRGLEKLFF	TGTGCCAGCCGTTGGAACAGGAGGGGGCTAGAAAAACTGTTTTTT
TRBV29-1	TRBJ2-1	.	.	CSVVLGTGTSNEQFF	TGCAGCGTTGTTCTCGGGACGGGAACTTCCAATGAGCAGTTCTTC
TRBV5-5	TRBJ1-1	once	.	CASSLAGRAGTEAFF	TGTGCCAGCAGCTTGGCCGGCAGGGCAGGGACTGAAGCTTTCTTT
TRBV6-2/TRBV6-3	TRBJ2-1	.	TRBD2	CASSYSRLAGGNEQFF	TGTGCCAGCAGTTACTCGAGACTAGCGGGAGGTAATGAGCAGTTCTTC
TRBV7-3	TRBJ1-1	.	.	CASSLMSWTEAFF	TGTGCCAGCAGCTTAATGAGTTGGACTGAAGCTTTCTTT
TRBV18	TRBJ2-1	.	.	CASSPEGLPYGNEQFF	TGTGCCAGCTCACCTGAGGGACTTCCTTACGGCAATGAGCAGTTCTTC
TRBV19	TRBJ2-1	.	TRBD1	CASSPGTVLLGEQFF	TGTGCCAGTAGCCCCGGGACAGTCCTTTTAGGTGAGCAGTTCTTC
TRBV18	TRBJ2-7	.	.	CASSPGQGHDEQYF	TGTGCCAGCTCACCCGGGCAGGGGCATGACGAGCAGTACTTC
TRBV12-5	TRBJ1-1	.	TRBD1	CASGLVRGRGRGNTEAFF	TGTGCTAGTGGTTTGGTACGGGGGAGGGGGCGAGGGAACACTGAAGCTTTCTTT
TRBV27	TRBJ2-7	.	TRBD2	CASSLLAGGFYEQYF	TGTGCCAGCAGTTTACTGGCGGGGGGGTTCTACGAGCAGTACTTC
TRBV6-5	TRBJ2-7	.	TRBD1	CASQGQSYEQYF	TGTGCCAGCCAGGGACAGTCGTACGAGCAGTACTTC
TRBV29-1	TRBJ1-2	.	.	CSANGGYGYTF	TGCAGCGCCAACGGTGGGTACGGCTACACCTTC
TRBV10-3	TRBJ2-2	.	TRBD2	CAISEFLTSGGINTGELFF	TGTGCCATCAGTGAATTTCTGACTAGCGGGGGGATTAACACCGGGGAGCTGTTTTTT
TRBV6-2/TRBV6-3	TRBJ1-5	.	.	CASSYSMRNQPQHF	TGTGCCAGCAGTTACAGTATGCGGAATCAGCCCCAGCATTTT
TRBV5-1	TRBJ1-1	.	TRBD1	CASSLGTGVGMGNTEAFF	TGCGCCAGCAGCTTGGGGACAGGAGTCGGAATGGGGAACACTGAAGCTTTCTTT
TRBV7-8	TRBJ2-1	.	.	CASSLSAGSYNEQFF	TGTGCCAGCAGCTTAAGTGCGGGCTCCTACAATGAGCAGTTCTTC
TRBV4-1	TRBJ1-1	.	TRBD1	CASSQESGGGRVNTEAFF	TGCGCCAGCAGCCAAGAGTCAGGGGGTGGACGGGTGAACACTGAAGCTTTCTTT
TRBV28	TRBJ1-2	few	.	CASRSQGTGYTF	TGTGCCAGCAGATCACAGGGCACCGGCTACACCTTC
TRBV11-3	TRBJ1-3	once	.	CASTQDRAVGNTIYF	TGTGCCAGCACCCAGGATCGGGCAGTTGGAAACACCATATATTTT
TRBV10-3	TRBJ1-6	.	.	CAISDSSGTGNSPLHF	TGTGCCATCAGTGATAGTTCGGGGACCGGGAATTCACCCCTCCACTTT
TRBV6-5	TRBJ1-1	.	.	CASSPRRVENTEAFF	TGTGCCAGCAGTCCACGGCGGGTGGAGAACACTGAAGCTTTCTTT
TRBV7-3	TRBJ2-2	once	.	CASSLTSSRTGELFF	TGTGCCAGCAGCTTAACGTCTAGCAGAACCGGGGAGCTGTTTTTT
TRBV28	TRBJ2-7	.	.	CASSSWTQTYEQYF	TGTGCCAGCAGTTCCTGGACCCAAACCTACGAGCAGTACTTC
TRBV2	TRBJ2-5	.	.	CATGKEYF	TGTGCCACTGGCAAAGAGTACTTC
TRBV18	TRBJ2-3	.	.	CASSLSGPGTDTQYF	TGTGCCAGCTCACTCAGCGGGCCTGGCACAGATACGCAGTATTTT
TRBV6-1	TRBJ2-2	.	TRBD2	CASSEIGTKTGELFF	TGTGCCAGCAGTGAAATTGGGACTAAGACCGGGGAGCTGTTTTTT